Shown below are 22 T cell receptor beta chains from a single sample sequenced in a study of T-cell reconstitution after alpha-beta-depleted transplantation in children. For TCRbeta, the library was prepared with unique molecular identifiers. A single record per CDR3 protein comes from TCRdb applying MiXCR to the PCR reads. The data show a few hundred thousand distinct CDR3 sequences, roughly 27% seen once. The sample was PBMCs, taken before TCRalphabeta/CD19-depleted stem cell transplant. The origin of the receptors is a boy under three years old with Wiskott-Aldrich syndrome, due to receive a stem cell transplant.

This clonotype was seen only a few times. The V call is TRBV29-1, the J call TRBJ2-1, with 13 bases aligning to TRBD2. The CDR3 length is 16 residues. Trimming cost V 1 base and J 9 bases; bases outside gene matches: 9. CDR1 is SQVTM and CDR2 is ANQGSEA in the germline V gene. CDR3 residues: CSVEGGLAGEAGEQFF. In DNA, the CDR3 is TGCAGCGTTGAAGGCGGACTAGCGGGAGAAGCGGGTGAGCAGTTCTTC.

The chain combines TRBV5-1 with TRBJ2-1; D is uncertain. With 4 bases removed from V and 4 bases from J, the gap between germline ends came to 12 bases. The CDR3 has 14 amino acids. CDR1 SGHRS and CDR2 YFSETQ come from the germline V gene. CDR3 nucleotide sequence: TGCGCCAGCAGCCCGAGGACGAGTTACAATGAGCAGTTCTTC. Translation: CASSPRTSYNEQFF. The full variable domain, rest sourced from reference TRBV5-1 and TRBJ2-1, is KAGVTQTPRYLIKTRGQQVTLSCSPISGHRSVSWYQQTPGQGLQFLFEYFSETQRNKGNFPGRFSGRQFSNSRSEMNVSTLELGDSALYLCASSPRTSYNEQFFGPGTRLTVL.

DNA for the CDR3: TGCGCCAGCAGCCAAACCACGCCAAGACTAGCGGGAGACAATGAGCAGTTCTTC. It encodes CASSQTTPRLAGDNEQFF. This rearrangement joins TRBV4-1 to TRBJ2-1, with TRBD2 matching over 12 bases. V trimming: 2 bases; J trimming: 5 bases; junction bases outside the gene matches: 10. Germline V lookup: CDR1 MGHRA, CDR2 YSYEKL. This CDR3 spans 18 amino acids.

The CDR3, as DNA: TGTGCCACCAGCAGAGATTTACTAGCGGGAGTTGGCGGGGAGCTGTTTTTT. Protein sequence: CATSRDLLAGVGGELFF. The V call is TRBV15, the J call TRBJ2-2; TRBD2 matches 11 bases. V lost 0 bases to trimming and J lost 7 bases; unmatched junction nucleotides: 7. Germline V lookup: CDR1 LNHNV, CDR2 YYDKDF (reference sequence). This CDR3 has 17 amino acids.

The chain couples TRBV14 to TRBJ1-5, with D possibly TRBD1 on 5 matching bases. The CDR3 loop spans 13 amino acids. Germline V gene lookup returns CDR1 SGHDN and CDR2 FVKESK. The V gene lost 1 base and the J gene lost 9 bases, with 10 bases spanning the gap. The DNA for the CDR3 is TGTGCCAGCAGCCAAGGATACGGGGGGCCCCAGCATTTT. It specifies CASSQGYGGPQHF.

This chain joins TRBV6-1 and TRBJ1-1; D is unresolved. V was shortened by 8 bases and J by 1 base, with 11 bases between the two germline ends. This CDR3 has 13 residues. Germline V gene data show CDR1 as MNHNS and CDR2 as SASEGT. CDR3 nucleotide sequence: TGTGCCAGCGGAGGGAGGGCGAACACTGAAGCTTTCTTT. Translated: CASGGRANTEAFF.

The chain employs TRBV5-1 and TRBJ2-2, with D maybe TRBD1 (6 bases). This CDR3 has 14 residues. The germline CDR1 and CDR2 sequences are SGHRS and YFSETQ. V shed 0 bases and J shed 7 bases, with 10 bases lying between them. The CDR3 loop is CASSLDRAGGELFF. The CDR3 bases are TGCGCCAGCAGCTTGGACAGGGCCGGCGGGGAGCTGTTTTTT.

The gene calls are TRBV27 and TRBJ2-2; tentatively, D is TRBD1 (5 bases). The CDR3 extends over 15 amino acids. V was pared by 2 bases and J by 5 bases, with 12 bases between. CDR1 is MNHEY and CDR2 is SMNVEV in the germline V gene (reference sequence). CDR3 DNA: TGTGCCAGCAGTTTACAGGGTCGGTTGACCGGGGAGCTGTTTTTT. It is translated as CASSLQGRLTGELFF.

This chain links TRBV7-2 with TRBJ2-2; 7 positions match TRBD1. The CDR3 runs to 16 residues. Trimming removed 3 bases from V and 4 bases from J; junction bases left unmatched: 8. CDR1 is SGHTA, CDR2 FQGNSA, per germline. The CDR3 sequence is CASSFTGVLSTGELFF. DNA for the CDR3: TGTGCCAGCAGCTTCACAGGGGTCTTATCCACCGGGGAGCTGTTTTTT.

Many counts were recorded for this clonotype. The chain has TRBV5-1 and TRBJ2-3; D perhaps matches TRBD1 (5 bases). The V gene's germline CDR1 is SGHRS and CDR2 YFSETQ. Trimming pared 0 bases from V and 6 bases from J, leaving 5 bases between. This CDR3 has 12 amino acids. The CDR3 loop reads CASSLEGDTQYF. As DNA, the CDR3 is TGCGCCAGCAGCTTGGAGGGGGATACGCAGTATTTT. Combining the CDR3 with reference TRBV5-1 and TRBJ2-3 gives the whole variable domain KAGVTQTPRYLIKTRGQQVTLSCSPISGHRSVSWYQQTPGQGLQFLFEYFSETQRNKGNFPGRFSGRQFSNSRSEMNVSTLELGDSALYLCASSLEGDTQYFGPGTRLTVL.

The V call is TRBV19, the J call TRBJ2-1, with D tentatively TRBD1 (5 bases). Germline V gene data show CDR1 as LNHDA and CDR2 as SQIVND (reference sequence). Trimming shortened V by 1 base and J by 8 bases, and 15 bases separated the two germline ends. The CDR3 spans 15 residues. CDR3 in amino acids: CASSIGAAFRDEQFF. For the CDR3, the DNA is TGTGCCAGTAGTATAGGGGCAGCGTTCAGGGATGAGCAGTTCTTC.

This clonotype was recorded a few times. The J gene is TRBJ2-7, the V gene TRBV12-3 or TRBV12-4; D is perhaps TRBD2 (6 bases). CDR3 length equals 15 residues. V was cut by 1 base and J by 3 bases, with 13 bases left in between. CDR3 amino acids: CASSLGGKRSYEQYF. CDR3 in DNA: TGTGCCAGCAGTTTAGGCGGGAAAAGGAGCTACGAGCAGTACTTC.

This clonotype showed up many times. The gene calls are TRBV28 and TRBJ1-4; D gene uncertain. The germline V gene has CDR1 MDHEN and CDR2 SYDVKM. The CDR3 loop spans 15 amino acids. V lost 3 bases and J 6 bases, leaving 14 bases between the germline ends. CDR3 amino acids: CASSFNSGWDEKLFF. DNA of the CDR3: TGTGCCAGCAGTTTCAACTCGGGGTGGGATGAAAAACTGTTTTTT.

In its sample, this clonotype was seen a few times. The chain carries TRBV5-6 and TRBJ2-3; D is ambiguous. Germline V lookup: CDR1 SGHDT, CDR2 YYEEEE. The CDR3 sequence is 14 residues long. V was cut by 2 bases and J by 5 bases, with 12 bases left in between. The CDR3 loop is CASSLMYVGDTQYF. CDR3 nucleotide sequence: TGTGCCAGCAGCTTAATGTATGTAGGAGATACGCAGTATTTT.

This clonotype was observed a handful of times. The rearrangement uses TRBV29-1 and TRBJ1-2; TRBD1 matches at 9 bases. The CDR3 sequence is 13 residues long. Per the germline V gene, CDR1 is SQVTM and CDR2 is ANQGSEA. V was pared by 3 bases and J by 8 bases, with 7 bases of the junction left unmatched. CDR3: CSVEETGGRGYTF. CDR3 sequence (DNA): TGCAGCGTTGAGGAAACAGGGGGCCGGGGCTACACCTTC.

The CDR3 sequence is CASSLGGTITDTQYF. The DNA of the CDR3 is TGCGCCAGCAGCTTGGGCGGGACTATCACAGATACGCAGTATTTT. The gene calls are TRBV5-1 and TRBJ2-3; 7 bases line up with TRBD2. V shed 0 bases and J 2 bases; nucleotides not matched to a gene: 3. This CDR3 is 15 amino acids long. Looked up from germline, CDR1 is SGHRS and CDR2 is YFSETQ.

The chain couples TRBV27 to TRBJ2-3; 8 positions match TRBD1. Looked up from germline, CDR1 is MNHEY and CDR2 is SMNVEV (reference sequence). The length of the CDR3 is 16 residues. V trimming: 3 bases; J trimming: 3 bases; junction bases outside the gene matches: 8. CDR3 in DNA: TGTGCCAGCAGTTTCACCAGGACAGGGTCGACAGATACGCAGTATTTT. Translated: CASSFTRTGSTDTQYF.

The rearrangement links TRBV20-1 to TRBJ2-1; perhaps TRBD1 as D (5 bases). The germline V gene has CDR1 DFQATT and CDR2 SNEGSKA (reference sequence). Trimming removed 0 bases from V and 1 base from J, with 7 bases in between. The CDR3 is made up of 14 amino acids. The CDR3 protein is CSARDGQSYNEQFF. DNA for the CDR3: TGCAGTGCTAGAGATGGACAATCCTACAATGAGCAGTTCTTC.

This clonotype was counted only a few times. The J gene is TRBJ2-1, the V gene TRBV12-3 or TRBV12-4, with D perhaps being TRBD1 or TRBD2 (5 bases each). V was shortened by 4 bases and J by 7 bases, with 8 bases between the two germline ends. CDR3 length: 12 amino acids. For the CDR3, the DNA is TGTGCCAGCAGTTGGGGGTCGAATGAGCAGTTCTTC. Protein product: CASSWGSNEQFF.

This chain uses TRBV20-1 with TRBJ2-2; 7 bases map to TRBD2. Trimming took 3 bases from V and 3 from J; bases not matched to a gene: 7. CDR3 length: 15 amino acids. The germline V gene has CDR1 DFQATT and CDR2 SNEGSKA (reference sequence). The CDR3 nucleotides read TGCAGTGCTAGTCTGTCCCTAGCGGACACCGGGGAGCTGTTTTTT. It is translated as CSASLSLADTGELFF.

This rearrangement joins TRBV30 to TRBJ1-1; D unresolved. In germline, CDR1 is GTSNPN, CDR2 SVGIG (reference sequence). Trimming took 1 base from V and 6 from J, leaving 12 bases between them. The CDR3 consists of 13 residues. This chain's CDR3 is CAWSAYLVAEAFF. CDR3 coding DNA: TGTGCCTGGAGTGCCTACCTGGTGGCTGAAGCTTTCTTT.

The CDR3 loop is CAWSKGIMDTEAFF. CDR3 nucleotide sequence: TGTGCCTGGAGCAAAGGGATTATGGACACTGAAGCTTTCTTT. This chain joins TRBV30 and TRBJ1-1, with D unclear. V was cut by 3 bases and J by 3 bases, with 14 bases left in between. This CDR3 has 14 residues. Per germline, CDR1 GTSNPN and CDR2 SVGIG (reference sequence).